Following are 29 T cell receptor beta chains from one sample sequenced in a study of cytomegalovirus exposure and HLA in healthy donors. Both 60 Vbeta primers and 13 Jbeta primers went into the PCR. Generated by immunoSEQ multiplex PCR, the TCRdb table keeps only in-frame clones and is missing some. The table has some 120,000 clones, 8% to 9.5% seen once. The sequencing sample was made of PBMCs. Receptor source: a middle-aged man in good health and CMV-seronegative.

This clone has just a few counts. The CDR3 loop reads CASTKQGNQPQHF. CDR3 bases: TGTGCCAGCACCAAACAGGGAAATCAGCCCCAGCATTTT. This chain uses TRBV6-6 with TRBJ1-5; TRBD1 might be the D (6 bases). CDR1 MNHNY and CDR2 SVGAGI come from the germline V gene (reference sequence). This CDR3 comprises 13 residues. V was shortened by 7 bases and J by 4 bases, with 11 bases between the two germline ends.

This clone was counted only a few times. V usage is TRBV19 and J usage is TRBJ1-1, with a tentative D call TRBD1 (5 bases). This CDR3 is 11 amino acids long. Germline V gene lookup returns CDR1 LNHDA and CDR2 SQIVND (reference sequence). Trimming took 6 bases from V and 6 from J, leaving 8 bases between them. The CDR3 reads CASSLGAEAFF. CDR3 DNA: TGTGCCAGTAGCCTAGGGGCTGAAGCTTTCTTT.

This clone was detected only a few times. CDR3 nucleotides: TGTGCCAGCAGCCTACCCGGACAGGGGGAAACCTATAATTCACCCCTCCACTTT. Translation gives CASSLPGQGETYNSPLHF. The V and J genes are TRBV7-9 and TRBJ1-6, with 10 bases matching TRBD1. Germline loops: CDR1 SEHNR, CDR2 FQNEAQ (reference sequence). J gave up 2 bases and V 5 bases, and 9 bases lay outside the gene matches. This CDR3 is built from 18 residues.

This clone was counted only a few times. CDR3 nucleotide sequence: TGCGCCAGCAGGCTTCAGGGGCCCCCCTCCTACGAGCAGTACTTC. This codes for CASRLQGPPSYEQYF. This chain connects TRBV10-2 to TRBJ2-7; possibly TRBD1 for D (6 bases). Between the trimmed V and J ends, which lost 6 bases and 0 bases, there was a span of 15 bases. Germline loops: CDR1 WSHSY, CDR2 SAAADI. There are 15 residues in the CDR3.

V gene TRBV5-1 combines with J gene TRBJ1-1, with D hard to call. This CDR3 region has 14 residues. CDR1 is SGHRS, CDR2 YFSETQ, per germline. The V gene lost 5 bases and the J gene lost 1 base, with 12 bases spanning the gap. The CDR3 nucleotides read TGCGCCAGCAGTTGGTCTAATGGGAACACTGAAGCTTTCTTT. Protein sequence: CASSWSNGNTEAFF.

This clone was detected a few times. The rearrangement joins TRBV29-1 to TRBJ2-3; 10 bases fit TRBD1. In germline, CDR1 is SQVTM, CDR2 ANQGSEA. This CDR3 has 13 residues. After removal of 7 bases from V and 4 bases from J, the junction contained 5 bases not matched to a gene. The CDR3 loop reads CSDTTGGPDTQYF. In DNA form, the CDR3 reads TGCAGCGATACGACAGGGGGCCCAGATACGCAGTATTTT.

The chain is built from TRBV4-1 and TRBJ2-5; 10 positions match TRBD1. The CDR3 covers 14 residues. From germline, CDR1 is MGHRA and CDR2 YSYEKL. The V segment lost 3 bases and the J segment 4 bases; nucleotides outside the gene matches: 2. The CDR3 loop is CASSQDRGTETQYF. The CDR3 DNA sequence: TGCGCCAGCAGCCAGGACAGGGGGACAGAGACCCAGTACTTC.

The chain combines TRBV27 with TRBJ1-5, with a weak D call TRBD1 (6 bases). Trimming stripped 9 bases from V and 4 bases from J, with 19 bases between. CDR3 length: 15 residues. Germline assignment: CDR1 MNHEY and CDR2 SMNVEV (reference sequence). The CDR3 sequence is CASQITQGLNQPQHF. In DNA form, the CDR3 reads TGTGCCAGTCAAATCACCCAGGGGTTAAATCAGCCCCAGCATTTT.

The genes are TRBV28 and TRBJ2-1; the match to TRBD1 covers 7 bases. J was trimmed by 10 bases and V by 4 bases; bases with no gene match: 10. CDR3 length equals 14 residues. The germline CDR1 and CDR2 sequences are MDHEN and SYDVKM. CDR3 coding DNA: TGTGCCAGCAGTTCCGGGACAGTACTACCCGAGCAGTTCTTC. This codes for CASSSGTVLPEQFF.

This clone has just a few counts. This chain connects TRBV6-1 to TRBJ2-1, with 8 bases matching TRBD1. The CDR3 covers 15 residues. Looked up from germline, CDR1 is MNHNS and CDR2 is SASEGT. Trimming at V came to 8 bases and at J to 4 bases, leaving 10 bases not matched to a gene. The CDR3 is CASHRSRDRYNEQFF. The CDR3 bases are TGTGCCAGCCACAGGTCCCGGGACAGGTACAATGAGCAGTTCTTC.

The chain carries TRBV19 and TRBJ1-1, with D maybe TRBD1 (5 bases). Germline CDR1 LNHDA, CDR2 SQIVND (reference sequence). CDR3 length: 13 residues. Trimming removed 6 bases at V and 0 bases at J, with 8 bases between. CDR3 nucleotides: TGTGCCAGTAGCCGGGGGATGAACACTGAAGCTTTCTTT. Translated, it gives CASSRGMNTEAFF.

CDR3 protein: CASSATYTGELFF. The CDR3 nucleotides read TGTGCCAGTAGTGCCACTTACACCGGGGAGCTGTTTTTT. The chain joins TRBV19 to TRBJ2-2; D uncertain. V dropped 5 bases and J dropped 3 bases, with 7 bases sitting between them. The CDR3 runs to 13 residues. Germline loops: CDR1 LNHDA, CDR2 SQIVND (reference sequence).

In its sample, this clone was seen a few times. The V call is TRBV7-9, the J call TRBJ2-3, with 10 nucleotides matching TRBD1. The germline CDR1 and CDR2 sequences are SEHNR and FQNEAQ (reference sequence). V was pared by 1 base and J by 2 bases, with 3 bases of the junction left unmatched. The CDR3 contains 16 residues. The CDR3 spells CASSLGQGAFTDTQYF. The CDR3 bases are TGTGCCAGCAGCTTAGGACAGGGGGCGTTCACAGATACGCAGTATTTT. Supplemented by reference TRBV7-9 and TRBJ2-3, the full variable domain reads DTGVSQNPRHKITKRGQNVTFRCDPISEHNRLYWYRQTLGQGPEFLTYFQNEAQLEKSRLLSDRFSAERPKGSFSTLEIQRTEQGDSAMYLCASSLGQGAFTDTQYFGPGTRLTVL.

Here the CDR3 DNA reads TGTGCCAGCAGCCTAGGACTGAATGAGCAGTTCTTC. Amino acid sequence: CASSLGLNEQFF. The chain links TRBV5-5 to TRBJ2-1, with D possibly TRBD2 on 5 matching bases. The germline V and J ends were trimmed by 4 bases and 7 bases, with 9 bases remaining between them. Germline V lookup: CDR1 SGHKS, CDR2 YYEKEE (reference sequence). The CDR3 totals 12 residues.

The CDR3 protein is CASSPGQRKRATNEKLFF. In nucleotides, the CDR3 is TGTGCCAGCTCACCTGGACAGCGCAAACGTGCAACTAATGAAAAACTGTTTTTT. The genes are TRBV18 and TRBJ1-4, with D perhaps matching TRBD1 (6 bases). This CDR3 has 18 amino acids. Germline lookup yields CDR1 KGHSH and CDR2 LQKENI. V was shortened by 3 bases and J by 0 bases, with 17 bases between the two germline ends. The full variable domain, its missing parts supplied by reference TRBV18 and TRBJ1-4, is NAGVMQNPRHLVRRRGQEARLRCSPMKGHSHVYWYRQLPEEGLKFMVYLQKENIIDESGMPKERFSAEFPKEGPSILRIQQVVRGDSAAYFCASSPGQRKRATNEKLFFGSGTQLSVL.

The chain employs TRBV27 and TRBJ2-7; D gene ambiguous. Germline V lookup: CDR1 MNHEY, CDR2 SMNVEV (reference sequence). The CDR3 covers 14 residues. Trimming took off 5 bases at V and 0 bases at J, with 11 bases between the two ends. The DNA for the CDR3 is TGTGCCAGCAGTCCCGAGGCAGTCTCCTACGAGCAGTACTTC. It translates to CASSPEAVSYEQYF.

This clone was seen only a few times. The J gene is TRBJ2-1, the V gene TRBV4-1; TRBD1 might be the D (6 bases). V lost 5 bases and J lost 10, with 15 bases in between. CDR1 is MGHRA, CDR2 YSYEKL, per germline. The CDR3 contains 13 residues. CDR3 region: CASSSRFQGEQFF. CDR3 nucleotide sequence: TGCGCCAGCAGCTCACGTTTTCAGGGGGAGCAGTTCTTC.

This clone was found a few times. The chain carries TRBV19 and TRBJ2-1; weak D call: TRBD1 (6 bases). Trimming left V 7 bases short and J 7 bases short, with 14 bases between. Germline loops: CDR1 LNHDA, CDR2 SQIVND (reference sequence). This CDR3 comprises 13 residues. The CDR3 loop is CASTSTGDNEQFF. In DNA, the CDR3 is TGTGCCAGTACCTCGACAGGAGATAATGAGCAGTTCTTC.

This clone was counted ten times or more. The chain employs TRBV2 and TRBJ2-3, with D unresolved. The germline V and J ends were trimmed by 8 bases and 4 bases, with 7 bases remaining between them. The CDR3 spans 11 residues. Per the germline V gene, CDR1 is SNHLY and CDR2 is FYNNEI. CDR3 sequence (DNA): TGTGCCAGCCCCAAGCCAGATACGCAGTATTTT. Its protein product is CASPKPDTQYF.

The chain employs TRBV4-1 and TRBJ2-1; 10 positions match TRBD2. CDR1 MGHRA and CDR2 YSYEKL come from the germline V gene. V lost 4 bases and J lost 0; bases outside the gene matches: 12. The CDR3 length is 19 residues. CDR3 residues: CASSLYFSGGASSYNEQFF. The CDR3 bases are TGCGCCAGCAGCCTCTATTTCAGCGGGGGGGCCAGCTCCTACAATGAGCAGTTCTTC.

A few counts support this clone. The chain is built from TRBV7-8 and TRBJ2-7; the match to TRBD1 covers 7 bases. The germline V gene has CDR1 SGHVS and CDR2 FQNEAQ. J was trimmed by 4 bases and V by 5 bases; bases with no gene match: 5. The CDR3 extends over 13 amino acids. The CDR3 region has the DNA TGTGCCAGCAGCCCGGGACAGCTATACGAGCAGTACTTC. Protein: CASSPGQLYEQYF. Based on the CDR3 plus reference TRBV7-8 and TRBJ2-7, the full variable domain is GAGVSQSPRYKVAKRGQDVALRCDPISGHVSLFWYQQALGQGPEFLTYFQNEAQLDKSGLPSDRFFAERPEGSVSTLKIQRTQQEDSAVYLCASSPGQLYEQYFGPGTRLTVT.

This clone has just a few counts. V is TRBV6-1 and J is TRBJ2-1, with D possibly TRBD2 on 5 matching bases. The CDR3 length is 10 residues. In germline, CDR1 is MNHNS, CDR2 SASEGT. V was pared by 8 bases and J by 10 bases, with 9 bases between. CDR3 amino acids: CASFGIEQFF. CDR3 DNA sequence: TGTGCCAGCTTCGGGATAGAGCAGTTCTTC.

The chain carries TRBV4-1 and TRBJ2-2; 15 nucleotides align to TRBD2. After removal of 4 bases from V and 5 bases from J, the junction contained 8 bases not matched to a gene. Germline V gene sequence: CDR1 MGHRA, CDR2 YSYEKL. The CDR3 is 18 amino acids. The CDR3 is CASSRPTGTSGGTGELFF. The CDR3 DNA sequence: TGCGCCAGCAGCCGCCCGACCGGGACTAGCGGGGGGACCGGGGAGCTGTTTTTT.

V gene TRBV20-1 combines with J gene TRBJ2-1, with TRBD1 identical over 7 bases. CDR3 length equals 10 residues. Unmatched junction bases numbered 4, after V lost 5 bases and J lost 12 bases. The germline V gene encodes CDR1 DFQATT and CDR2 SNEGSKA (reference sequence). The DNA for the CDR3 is TGCAGTGCTCGAAGGGACAGGCAGTTCTTC. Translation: CSARRDRQFF.

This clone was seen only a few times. CDR3 DNA sequence: TGTGCCAGTAGTATGACAGACGGCGGGGAGCTGTTTTTT. Translating gives CASSMTDGGELFF. The chain links TRBV19 to TRBJ2-2, with TRBD1 as a possible D gene (5 bases). Germline V gene sequence: CDR1 LNHDA, CDR2 SQIVND (reference sequence). The V end lost 3 bases, the J end lost 7 bases, and 9 bases lay between the germline ends. The CDR3 spans 13 residues.

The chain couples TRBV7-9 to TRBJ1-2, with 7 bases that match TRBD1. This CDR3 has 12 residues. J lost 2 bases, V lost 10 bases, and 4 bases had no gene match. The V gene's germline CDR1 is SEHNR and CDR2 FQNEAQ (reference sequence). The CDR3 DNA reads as TGTGCCACCCTGACAGGGAACTATGGCTACACCTTC. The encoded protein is CATLTGNYGYTF.

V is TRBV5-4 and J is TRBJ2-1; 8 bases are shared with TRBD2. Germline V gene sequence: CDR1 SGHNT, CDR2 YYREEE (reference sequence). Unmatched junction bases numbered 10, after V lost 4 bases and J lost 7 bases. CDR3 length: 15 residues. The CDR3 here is CASSAGGGGRNEQFF. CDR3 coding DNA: TGTGCCAGCAGCGCGGGGGGCGGGGGGAGAAATGAGCAGTTCTTC.

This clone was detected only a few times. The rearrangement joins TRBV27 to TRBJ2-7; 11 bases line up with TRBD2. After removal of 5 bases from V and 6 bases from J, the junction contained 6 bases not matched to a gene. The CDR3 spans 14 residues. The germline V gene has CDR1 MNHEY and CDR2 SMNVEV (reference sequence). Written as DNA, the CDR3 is TGTGCCAGCAGTCTAGCGGGGGGAATCTCCGAGCAGTACTTC. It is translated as CASSLAGGISEQYF.

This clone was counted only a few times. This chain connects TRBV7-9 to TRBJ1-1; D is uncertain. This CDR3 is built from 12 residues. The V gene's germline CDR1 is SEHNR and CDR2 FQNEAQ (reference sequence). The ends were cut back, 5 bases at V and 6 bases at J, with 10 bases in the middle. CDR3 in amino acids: CASSVVTAEAFF. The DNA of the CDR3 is TGTGCCAGCAGCGTCGTGACTGCTGAAGCTTTCTTT.